The clone carrying this T cell receptor beta chain was picked up one time. Germline CDR1 and CDR2: SGHAT and FQNNGV. V was trimmed by 5 bases and J by 1 base, leaving 14 bases between them. This CDR3 comprises 15 residues. Original processing methods: Quantification of nucleated cells was approximated via reference gene primer amplification. Generated by immunoSEQ multiplex PCR, the TCRdb table keeps only in-frame clones and is missing some. D and trimming were read from the DNA, whereas the V and J calls and clone size are those reported in that table. The sample includes some 140,000 clones, roughly 83% of them seen just once. This sample was taken from a study of blood T cell repertoires in COVID-19. Across the study: Both acute and convalescent COVID-19 samples were obtained from the United States, Italy and Spain. The cDNA or gDNA used as material had been derived from T cells, B-cell-depleted T cells, or PBMCs.

Followed longitudinally, the Seattle patients had been enrolled during active infection. What was sequenced was peripheral blood. V and J are TRBV11-2 and TRBJ2-5, with D possibly TRBD1 on 5 matching bases. This TCR was sampled from a woman in her sixties with COVID-19, enrolled during active disease. The CDR3 sequence is CASSQADRTQETQYF. As DNA, the CDR3 is TGTGCCAGCAGCCAGGCTGACAGAACCCAAGAGACCCAGTACTTC.